These 17 T cell receptor beta chains originate from one sample sequenced in a study of a mutant IDH1 vaccine in newly diagnosed glioma. Data came from immunoSEQ multiplex PCR; TCRdb stores just in-frame clones and leaves some out. The table includes around 16,000 clones, around four fifths detected once. As to time point: baseline, week 1 (first vaccination visit). Documented treatment: pre-vaccination baseline after standard-of-care therapy. Sequenced here: PBMCs, sampled from a glioma patient treated with radiotherapy, temozolomide or both. The origin of the receptors is a middle-aged man with glioma.

The chain employs TRBV4-1 and TRBJ2-7, with 8 bases that match TRBD1. J lost 5 bases, V lost 5 bases, and 17 bases had no gene match. The CDR3 sequence is 17 residues long. CDR1 and CDR2 from the germline V gene are MGHRA and YSYEKL. The CDR3 region has the DNA TGCGCCAGCAGCGTACGCCCGCGACAGGGGAGCGCGGACGAGCAGTACTTC. This codes for CASSVRPRQGSADEQYF.

The V and J genes are TRBV6-5 and TRBJ1-5, with a tentative D call TRBD1 (5 bases). The length of the CDR3 is 15 residues. In germline, CDR1 is MNHEY, CDR2 SVGAGI. The V and J ends lost 2 bases and 6 bases respectively, with 14 bases between them. The CDR3 coding sequence is TGTGCCAGCAGTTACGGCCCCGGACAACGTCAGCCCCAGCATTTT. Protein sequence: CASSYGPGQRQPQHF.

The chain has TRBV5-6 and TRBJ2-1, with a possible D match to TRBD1 (6 bases). The ends were cut back, 4 bases at V and 2 bases at J, with 16 bases in the middle. Germline V gives CDR1 SGHDT, CDR2 YYEEEE. The CDR3 is 16 residues long. Here the CDR3 reads CASSPTGRLAYNEQFF. The CDR3, as DNA: TGTGCCAGCAGCCCTACAGGGCGGCTAGCCTACAATGAGCAGTTCTTC.

The chain links TRBV18 to TRBJ1-1; 9 nucleotides line up with TRBD1. The CDR3 is 16 amino acids. The J segment lost 4 bases and the V segment lost 1 base, leaving 7 bases of the junction unmatched. Germline CDR1 KGHSH, CDR2 LQKENI. Here the CDR3 reads CASSPLGAQGATEAFF. The CDR3 DNA reads as TGTGCCAGCTCACCACTAGGAGCACAGGGGGCCACTGAAGCTTTCTTT.

The chain is built from TRBV29-1 and TRBJ2-3; 8 nucleotides align to TRBD2. The CDR3 has 15 residues. Unmatched junction bases numbered 7, after V lost 4 bases and J lost 1 base. Germline assignment: CDR1 SQVTM and CDR2 ANQGSEA. CDR3 protein: CSVGGLAGRTDTQYF. The CDR3 nucleotides read TGCAGCGTTGGAGGGCTAGCGGGCCGCACAGATACGCAGTATTTT.

This clone was detected a few times. The chain links TRBV19 to TRBJ1-1; perhaps TRBD1 as D (6 bases). Germline V gene sequence: CDR1 LNHDA, CDR2 SQIVND (reference sequence). This CDR3 has 13 residues. V was trimmed by 5 bases and J by 0 bases, leaving 7 bases between them. DNA for the CDR3: TGTGCCAGTAGTCGGGGGCTGAACACTGAAGCTTTCTTT. This encodes CASSRGLNTEAFF.

This rearrangement joins TRBV19 to TRBJ1-5; D remains ambiguous. The CDR3 totals 14 residues. Trimming took 5 bases from V and 0 from J, leaving 8 bases between them. The V gene's germline CDR1 is LNHDA and CDR2 SQIVND (reference sequence). The CDR3 DNA sequence: TGTGCCAGTAGTCCAGGATATAGCAATCAGCCCCAGCATTTT. Translating it yields CASSPGYSNQPQHF.

The chain combines TRBV7-2 with TRBJ2-2; D may be TRBD1 (6 bases). CDR3 length: 14 amino acids. CDR1 is SGHTA, CDR2 FQGNSA, per germline. The germline V and J ends were trimmed by 5 bases and 8 bases, with 15 bases remaining between them. The CDR3 sequence: CASSKGHIRGELFF. CDR3 bases: TGTGCCAGCAGCAAGGGACACATCAGGGGGGAGCTGTTTTTT. The entire variable domain, with the rest obtained from reference TRBV7-2 and TRBJ2-2, is as follows: GAGVSQSPSNKVTEKGKDVELRCDPISGHTALYWYRQSLGQGLEFLIYFQGNSAPDKSGLPSDRFSAERTGGSVSTLTIQRTQQEDSAVYLCASSKGHIRGELFFGEGSRLTVL.

V usage is TRBV11-2 and J usage is TRBJ1-5, with D hard to call. Trimming cost V 0 bases and J 0 bases, with 12 bases left between them. Germline V gene data show CDR1 as SGHAT and CDR2 as FQNNGV. The CDR3 spans 17 residues. The CDR3 nucleotides read TGTGCCAGCAGCTTAGATGGTAGTTGGTATAGCAATCAGCCCCAGCATTTT. It specifies CASSLDGSWYSNQPQHF.

This clone was found a few times. The CDR3 region has the DNA TGCAGTGCCGCTGGACCCTACGAGCAGTACTTC. This translates into CSAAGPYEQYF. The chain joins TRBV20-1 to TRBJ2-7; D is uncertain. The V gene's germline CDR1 is DFQATT and CDR2 SNEGSKA (reference sequence). Trimming stripped 6 bases from V and 2 bases from J, with 8 bases between. The CDR3 is 11 residues long.

The DNA of the CDR3 is TGTGCCACTACAGTCCAGGGTCATGAAAAACTGTTTTTT. Translation gives CATTVQGHEKLFF. The rearrangement links TRBV19 to TRBJ1-4, with a possible D match to TRBD1 (5 bases). CDR1 and CDR2 from the germline V gene are LNHDA and SQIVND (reference sequence). This CDR3 has 13 residues. Between the trimmed V and J ends, which lost 10 bases and 6 bases, there was a span of 15 bases.

This clone was counted only a few times. The V and J genes are TRBV25-1 and TRBJ1-2; no reliable D call. With 10 bases removed from V and 2 bases from J, the gap between germline ends came to 8 bases. This CDR3 is built from 11 residues. Germline values: CDR1 MGHDK, CDR2 SYGVNS. This chain's CDR3 is CAITGNYGYTF. The CDR3 DNA follows: TGTGCCATCACGGGGAACTATGGCTACACCTTC.

The V call is TRBV11-3, the J call TRBJ2-1, with a weak D call TRBD1 (6 bases). This CDR3 contains 17 residues. CDR1 and CDR2 from the germline V gene are SGHNT and YENEEA. V was pared by 6 bases and J by 5 bases, with 23 bases between. CDR3 coding DNA: TGTGCCAGCAGACCCCATATCGGATCAGGGGCCAACAATGAGCAGTTCTTC. Its protein is CASRPHIGSGANNEQFF.

CDR3 coding DNA: TGTGCCAGCTCACCCGGGACCCTACGTAATTCACCCCTCCACTTT. Translated: CASSPGTLRNSPLHF. The rearrangement links TRBV18 to TRBJ1-6; tentatively, D is TRBD1 (5 bases). Looked up from germline, CDR1 is KGHSH and CDR2 is LQKENI. This CDR3 contains 15 residues. Deletions cut 3 bases from V and 6 bases from J, with 12 bases between.

V usage is TRBV6-6 and J usage is TRBJ1-5; TRBD1 aligns across 9 bases. Per germline, CDR1 MNHNY and CDR2 SVGAGI (reference sequence). The CDR3 loop spans 16 amino acids. V shed 5 bases and J 0 bases; nucleotides not matched to a gene: 5. The CDR3 reads CASSPRQGDSNQPQHF. CDR3 nucleotides: TGTGCCAGCAGTCCTAGACAGGGGGATAGCAATCAGCCCCAGCATTTT.

V is TRBV7-9 and J is TRBJ1-6; 8 bases fit TRBD1. The CDR3 is made up of 12 amino acids. Germline V gene lookup returns CDR1 SEHNR and CDR2 FQNEAQ (reference sequence). The V segment lost 10 bases and the J segment 7 bases; nucleotides outside the gene matches: 3. The CDR3, as DNA: TGTGCCATCGACAGGGGAAATTCACCCCTCCACTTT. It translates to CAIDRGNSPLHF.

J is TRBJ2-3 and V is TRBV5-1; the match to TRBD2 covers 8 bases. The CDR3 runs 15 residues. Germline CDR1 and CDR2: SGHRS and YFSETQ. V lost 0 bases and J lost 4; bases outside the gene matches: 4. The CDR3, as DNA: TGCGCCAGCAGCTTGGCAGCGGGAGCCCCAGATACGCAGTATTTT. Protein product: CASSLAAGAPDTQYF.